A single sample is the source of the 32 T cell receptor beta chains below, sequenced in a study of T cell repertoires in cytomegalovirus infection. One entry per CDR3 protein, called by TCRdb with MiXCR from the reads. The data show 60,000 to 75,000 distinct CDR3 sequences, with about 26% seen just once and 59% held by the top ten. Antigens for these TCRs are unknown. The sequencing here drew on CD8+ T cells from cultured PBMCs, taken from culture after CMV antigen stimulation. The receptors were gathered from a human donor in good health (CMV status not recorded). Some clones in this sample may be carry-over from other donors' samples.

This rearrangement joins TRBV12-3 or TRBV12-4 to TRBJ2-7; a weak D match, TRBD2 (5 bases). This CDR3 contains 13 residues. Trimming left V 6 bases short and J 5 bases short, with 14 bases between. CDR3 loop: CASSFSSFNEQYF. CDR3 bases: TGTGCCAGCAGCTTCTCTAGCTTCAACGAGCAGTACTTC.

The chain recombines TRBV6-1 with TRBJ2-2, with D possibly matching TRBD1 (6 bases). V lost 7 bases and J lost 6, with 9 bases in between. The CDR3 spans 12 residues. Germline V gene data show CDR1 as MNHNS and CDR2 as SASEGT. DNA of the CDR3: TGTGCCAGCAAACAGGGAGCCGGGGAGCTGTTTTTT. Translated: CASKQGAGELFF.

The genes are TRBV12-3 or TRBV12-4 and TRBJ2-5, with 8 bases lining up with TRBD1. The CDR3 runs to 15 residues. The junction had 10 bases not matched to a gene; V was cut back by 5 bases and J by 5 bases. The CDR3 DNA follows: TGTGCCAGCAGTCCCGGACAGGGTGGGAGGGAGACCCAGTACTTC. It codes for CASSPGQGGRETQYF.

The table lists this clonotype with many counts. The genes are TRBV28 and TRBJ2-1, with TRBD1 identical over 7 bases. CDR1 MDHEN and CDR2 SYDVKM come from the germline V gene. The CDR3 sequence is 16 residues long. With 7 bases clipped from V and 1 base from J, the junction kept 10 bases outside the gene matches. DNA of the CDR3: TGTGCCAGCACCCCGGGACAGTATTCTTCCTACAATGAGCAGTTCTTC. This sequence encodes CASTPGQYSSYNEQFF.

This chain joins TRBV27 and TRBJ1-5; 10 positions match TRBD1. V shed 5 bases and J 2 bases; nucleotides not matched to a gene: 6. There are 16 residues in the CDR3. From germline, CDR1 is MNHEY and CDR2 SMNVEV (reference sequence). This CDR3 reads CASSKTGTGGNQPQHF. The DNA of the CDR3 is TGTGCCAGCAGTAAAACCGGGACAGGGGGCAATCAGCCCCAGCATTTT.

The chain uses TRBV11-3 and TRBJ2-1; perhaps D is TRBD1 or TRBD2 (6 bases each). The V end lost 1 base, the J end lost 2 bases, and 9 bases lay between the germline ends. Germline V CDR1 and CDR2: SGHNT, YENEEA. This CDR3 is 15 amino acids long. Here the CDR3 reads CASSLVGGPYNEQFF. The CDR3 nucleotides are TGTGCCAGCAGCTTAGTCGGGGGCCCCTACAATGAGCAGTTCTTC.

The table lists this clonotype with a few counts. This sequence joins TRBV19 and TRBJ2-3, with 8 bases matching TRBD1. Germline values: CDR1 LNHDA, CDR2 SQIVND (reference sequence). Trimming at V came to 5 bases and at J to 0 bases, leaving 4 bases not matched to a gene. The CDR3 has 15 amino acids. Here the CDR3 reads CASSSDRASTDTQYF. The CDR3 DNA reads as TGTGCCAGTAGTTCGGACAGGGCAAGCACAGATACGCAGTATTTT.

This clonotype appeared many times. The chain couples TRBV7-9 to TRBJ2-6; 10 bases map to TRBD1. The CDR3 loop spans 20 amino acids. In germline, CDR1 is SEHNR, CDR2 FQNEAQ (reference sequence). V shed 5 bases and J 0 bases; nucleotides not matched to a gene: 13. The CDR3 is CASSPWDRGAPASGANVLTF. The CDR3 nucleotides read TGTGCCAGCAGCCCCTGGGACAGGGGTGCCCCAGCCTCTGGGGCCAACGTCCTGACTTTC.

This clonotype was detected ten times or more. The chain carries TRBV20-1 and TRBJ2-7, with unresolved D. Per the germline V gene, CDR1 is DFQATT and CDR2 is SNEGSKA (reference sequence). The CDR3 has 13 amino acids. Trimming took 0 bases from V and 0 from J, leaving 6 bases between them. Here the CDR3 reads CSARDGNSYEQYF. The CDR3 DNA reads as TGCAGTGCTAGAGATGGCAACTCCTACGAGCAGTACTTC.

The chain has TRBV28 and TRBJ2-7, with a possible D match to TRBD1 (6 bases). Germline values: CDR1 MDHEN, CDR2 SYDVKM. V lost 3 bases to trimming and J lost 3 bases, with 12 bases between them. The CDR3 sequence is 14 residues long. CDR3 nucleotides: TGTGCCAGCAGTTTTGATACAGGGTACTACGAGCAGTACTTC. This sequence encodes CASSFDTGYYEQYF. Variable domain in full (rest from reference TRBV28 and TRBJ2-7): DVKVTQSSRYLVKRTGEKVFLECVQDMDHENMFWYRQDPGLGLRLIYFSYDVKMKEKGDIPEGYSVSREKKERFSLILESASTNQTSMYLCASSFDTGYYEQYFGPGTRLTVT.

In its sample, this clonotype ranks as medium-sized. V and J are TRBV4-1 and TRBJ1-6, with D maybe TRBD1 (5 bases). Trimming cost V 0 bases and J 3 bases, with 9 bases left between them. Germline CDR1 MGHRA, CDR2 YSYEKL. The CDR3 runs 16 residues. In DNA form, the CDR3 reads TGCGCCAGCAGCCAAGATCGGACAAACTATAATTCACCCCTCCACTTT. Protein sequence: CASSQDRTNYNSPLHF.

In this sample, this clonotype turned up many times. V gene TRBV7-2 combines with J gene TRBJ1-5; D gene unclear. CDR3 size: 13 residues. Germline lookup yields CDR1 SGHTA and CDR2 FQGNSA. V was cut by 9 bases and J by 0 bases, with 9 bases left in between. The CDR3 sequence: CARPADSNQPQHF. DNA for the CDR3: TGTGCCAGACCGGCGGATAGCAATCAGCCCCAGCATTTT.

As DNA, the CDR3 is TGTGCCAGCACCCCCAGCGGGACTAGCGGTTTCCAAGAGACCCAGTACTTC. Its translation is CASTPSGTSGFQETQYF. The chain is built from TRBV2 and TRBJ2-5; 11 bases match TRBD2. Germline V lookup: CDR1 SNHLY, CDR2 FYNNEI. The junction had 11 bases not matched to a gene; V was cut back by 7 bases and J by 1 base. This CDR3 region has 17 residues. Full variable domain (missing parts from reference TRBV2 and TRBJ2-5): EPEVTQTPSHQVTQMGQEVILRCVPISNHLYFYWYRQILGQKVEFLVSFYNNEISEKSEIFDDQFSVERPDGSNFTLKIRSTKLEDSAMYFCASTPSGTSGFQETQYFGPGTRLLVL.

This clonotype occurred a few times. This chain joins TRBV9 and TRBJ2-7; D might be TRBD1 (6 bases). V dropped 0 bases and J dropped 2 bases, with 12 bases sitting between them. CDR1 SGDLS and CDR2 YYNGEE come from the germline V gene. The CDR3 covers 15 residues. CDR3 region: CASSVASGQTYEQYF. The CDR3 DNA sequence: TGTGCCAGCAGCGTAGCTTCAGGACAGACCTACGAGCAGTACTTC.

This clonotype was seen a few times. A read error may produce the germline difference seen at one junction end. The CDR3 spells CASRLDSSAQYF. The CDR3 nucleotides read TGTGCCAGCAGGTTAGACAGCTCGGCCCAGTACTTC. This chain connects TRBV7-9 to TRBJ2-5; weak D call: TRBD1 (5 bases). CDR1 SEHNR and CDR2 FQNEAQ come from the germline V gene (reference sequence). The CDR3 is made up of 12 amino acids.

The chain has TRBV27 and TRBJ2-1, with D possibly matching TRBD2 (6 bases). CDR3 length: 16 amino acids. V was cut by 2 bases and J by 4 bases, with 15 bases left in between. Looked up from germline, CDR1 is MNHEY and CDR2 is SMNVEV (reference sequence). CDR3: CASSLRSGVGYNEQFF. In DNA form, the CDR3 reads TGTGCCAGCAGTTTACGATCGGGGGTTGGGTACAATGAGCAGTTCTTC.

This clonotype has just a few counts. The gene calls are TRBV7-9 and TRBJ2-7; 7 bases are a match to TRBD1. V was clipped by 4 bases and J by 6 bases; unmatched bases: 15. This CDR3 has 16 amino acids. CDR1 SEHNR and CDR2 FQNEAQ come from the germline V gene (reference sequence). The DNA for the CDR3 is TGTGCCAGCAGCTCAGTTGGGACAGCCGAGGCGCGCGAGCAGTACTTC. Its translation: CASSSVGTAEAREQYF.

For the CDR3, the DNA is TGTGCCAGCAGCTCAACCCTGGGCACAGATACGCAGTATTTT. Translation gives CASSSTLGTDTQYF. The chain has TRBV11-2 and TRBJ2-3; D call uncertain. Germline values: CDR1 SGHAT, CDR2 FQNNGV. CDR3 length: 14 amino acids. V was pared by 4 bases and J by 1 base, with 9 bases between.

The chain recombines TRBV6-1 with TRBJ1-1; perhaps TRBD1 as D (5 bases). Between the trimmed V and J ends, which lost 5 bases and 4 bases, there was a span of 11 bases. This CDR3 has 13 amino acids. Germline CDR1 and CDR2: MNHNS and SASEGT. The DNA for the CDR3 is TGTGCCAGCAGTATTAGGGGAGGCACTGAAGCTTTCTTT. Its protein product is CASSIRGGTEAFF.

The gene calls are TRBV7-3 and TRBJ1-1, with 10 positions matching TRBD1. This CDR3 comprises 12 residues. V dropped 5 bases and J dropped 9; count of bases not matched to a gene: 3. Germline V lookup: CDR1 SGHTA, CDR2 FQGTGA. The CDR3 DNA reads as TGTGCCAGCAGCGACAGGGGGCGAAAAGCTTTCTTT. Translated, it gives CASSDRGRKAFF.

This chain joins TRBV7-9 and TRBJ2-7; D tentatively reads TRBD1 or TRBD2 (5 bases each). This CDR3 contains 13 residues. From germline, CDR1 is SEHNR and CDR2 FQNEAQ (reference sequence). V was shortened by 5 bases and J by 3 bases, with 11 bases between the two germline ends. This CDR3 is CASSLGPNYEQYF. The DNA of the CDR3 is TGTGCCAGCAGCCTGGGACCAAACTACGAGCAGTACTTC.

On this clonotype: This sequence may be a read error, since a much larger clone differs from it by one base. J is TRBJ2-5 and V is TRBV7-2; D might be TRBD2 (5 bases). CDR1 and CDR2 (germline): SGHTA, FQGNSA. The CDR3 totals 13 residues. The ends were cut back, 11 bases at V and 6 bases at J, with 19 bases in the middle. The CDR3 loop is CACRRWAEQTQYF. The CDR3 DNA sequence: TGTGCCTGTAGGAGGTGGGCGGAACAGACCCAGTACTTC. The whole variable domain, filled in from reference TRBV7-2 and TRBJ2-5, reads GAGVSQSPSNKVTEKGKDVELRCDPISGHTALYWYRQSLGQGLEFLIYFQGNSAPDKSGLPSDRFSAERTGGSVSTLTIQRTQQEDSAVYLCACRRWAEQTQYFGPGTRLLVL.

This clonotype came up a few times. V gene TRBV6-5 combines with J gene TRBJ2-7; D ambiguous. Germline loops: CDR1 MNHEY, CDR2 SVGAGI. V shed 2 bases and J shed 0 bases, with 5 bases lying between them. This CDR3 region has 13 residues. The CDR3 DNA follows: TGTGCCAGCAGTTACGCAGTCTCCTACGAGCAGTACTTC. It yields the protein CASSYAVSYEQYF.

This clonotype was recorded only once. The chain carries TRBV11-2 and TRBJ1-3; D remains unclear. The V gene's germline CDR1 is SGHAT and CDR2 FQNNGV. The CDR3 loop spans 14 amino acids. Deletions cut 4 bases from V and 6 bases from J, with 13 bases between. The DNA of the CDR3 is TGTGCCAGCAGCTCTGGGGTTACACAAAACACCATATATTTT. Protein sequence: CASSSGVTQNTIYF.

This clonotype occurred many times. The V gene is TRBV7-9, the J gene TRBJ1-3, with 10 nucleotides matching TRBD1. The germline CDR1 and CDR2 sequences are SEHNR and FQNEAQ (reference sequence). With V trimmed by 1 base and J by 2 bases, 5 bases remained unmatched. There are 17 residues in the CDR3. The DNA of the CDR3 is TGTGCCAGCAGCTTAGATCGGGGACAGGGGACTGGAAACACCATATATTTT. It translates to CASSLDRGQGTGNTIYF.

This chain links TRBV3-1 with TRBJ2-5; 13 positions match TRBD2. The CDR3 length is 21 residues. Losses at the gene ends were 0 bases for V and 1 base for J; bases not matched to a gene: 14. Germline CDR1 and CDR2: LGHDT and YNNKEL (reference sequence). CDR3 protein: CASSQENPSGTSGTGQETQYF. CDR3 DNA: TGTGCCAGCAGCCAAGAAAACCCCTCCGGGACTAGCGGGACGGGCCAAGAGACCCAGTACTTC.

This sequence joins TRBV28 and TRBJ2-2, with 12 bases fitting TRBD1. V trimming: 4 bases; J trimming: 7 bases; junction bases outside the gene matches: 4. Per germline, CDR1 MDHEN and CDR2 SYDVKM. The CDR3 totals 15 residues. CDR3 bases: TGTGCCAGCAGTTGGGACAGGGGGCGGAACGGGGAGCTGTTTTTT. Translation gives CASSWDRGRNGELFF.

This clonotype was counted many times. CDR3 sequence reads: CASSLGTSGNEQFF. CDR3 sequence (DNA): TGTGCCAGCAGCTTAGGGACTAGCGGGAATGAGCAGTTCTTC. J is TRBJ2-1 and V is TRBV7-8, with TRBD2 matching 11 bases. The CDR3 is 14 amino acids. CDR1 is SGHVS, CDR2 FQNEAQ, per germline. The V and J ends lost 1 base and 7 bases, in that order; junction bases with no gene match: 0.

In its sample, this clonotype was seen a few times. This chain joins TRBV15 and TRBJ1-2; 12 positions match TRBD1. J gave up 7 bases and V 5 bases, and 5 bases lay outside the gene matches. Germline-derived CDR1 and CDR2 are LNHNV and YYDKDF (reference sequence). The CDR3 spans 14 residues. The CDR3 here is CATSAGQGARGYTF. In nucleotides, the CDR3 is TGTGCCACCAGCGCGGGACAGGGGGCGCGTGGCTACACCTTC.

The gene calls are TRBV19 and TRBJ2-3, with 9 bases aligning to TRBD1. Germline lookup yields CDR1 LNHDA and CDR2 SQIVND (reference sequence). The CDR3 loop spans 19 amino acids. V was pared by 4 bases and J by 3 bases, with 17 bases of the junction left unmatched. The CDR3 sequence is CASSTGTGKPILTTDTQYF. The CDR3 coding sequence is TGTGCCAGTAGTACAGGGACAGGGAAACCCATCCTGACGACAGATACGCAGTATTTT.

This chain uses TRBV27 with TRBJ2-7; D is perhaps TRBD2 (5 bases). The length of the CDR3 is 14 residues. Germline V lookup: CDR1 MNHEY, CDR2 SMNVEV (reference sequence). V lost 9 bases and J lost 5, with 20 bases in between. The CDR3: CASRDAGITDEQYF. Here the CDR3 DNA reads TGTGCCAGTAGGGATGCCGGGATCACCGACGAGCAGTACTTC.

This chain links TRBV5-6 with TRBJ2-5; D gene uncertain. Per germline, CDR1 SGHDT and CDR2 YYEEEE. This CDR3 region has 14 residues. The V end lost 5 bases, the J end lost 2 bases, and 13 bases lay between the germline ends. CDR3: CASSSVGLQETQYF. The CDR3 DNA reads TGTGCCAGCAGTTCCGTGGGGTTACAAGAGACCCAGTACTTC.